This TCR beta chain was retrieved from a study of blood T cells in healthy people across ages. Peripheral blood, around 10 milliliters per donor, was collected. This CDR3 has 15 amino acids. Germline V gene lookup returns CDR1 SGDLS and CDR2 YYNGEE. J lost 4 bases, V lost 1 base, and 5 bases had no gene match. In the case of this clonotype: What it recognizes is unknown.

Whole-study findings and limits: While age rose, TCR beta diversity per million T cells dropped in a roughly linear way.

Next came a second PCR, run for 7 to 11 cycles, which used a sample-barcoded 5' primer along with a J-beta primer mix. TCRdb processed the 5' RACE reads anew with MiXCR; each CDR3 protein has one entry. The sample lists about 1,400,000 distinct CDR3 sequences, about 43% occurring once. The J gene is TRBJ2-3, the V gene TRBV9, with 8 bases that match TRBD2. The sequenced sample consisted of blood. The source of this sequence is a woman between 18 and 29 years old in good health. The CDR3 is CASSVRGGPSDTQYF. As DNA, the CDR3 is TGTGCCAGCAGCGTACGGGGGGGCCCCTCAGATACGCAGTATTTT.